The source of this T cell receptor (beta chain) is a study of blood T cells in healthy people across ages. A sample-barcoded 5' primer and a J-beta primer mix were used in a second PCR of about 7 to 11 cycles. TCRdb fed the 5' RACE reads into MiXCR, producing one record per CDR3 protein. The profile shows some 790,000 distinct CDR3 sequences, 25% to 30% of them singletons. Trimming left V 0 bases short and J 4 bases short, with 15 bases between. Looked up from germline, CDR1 is LGHNA and CDR2 is YSLEER. The CDR3 has 16 amino acids. This clonotype was counted many times. This receptor was obtained from a woman older than 75 in good health. Sequencing input: blood. The V gene is TRBV4-3, the J gene TRBJ1-2; D gene uncertain. CDR3 amino acids: CASSQDLKDRLYGYTF. The CDR3 DNA reads as TGCGCCAGCAGCCAAGATTTAAAGGACCGTCTCTATGGCTACACCTTC.